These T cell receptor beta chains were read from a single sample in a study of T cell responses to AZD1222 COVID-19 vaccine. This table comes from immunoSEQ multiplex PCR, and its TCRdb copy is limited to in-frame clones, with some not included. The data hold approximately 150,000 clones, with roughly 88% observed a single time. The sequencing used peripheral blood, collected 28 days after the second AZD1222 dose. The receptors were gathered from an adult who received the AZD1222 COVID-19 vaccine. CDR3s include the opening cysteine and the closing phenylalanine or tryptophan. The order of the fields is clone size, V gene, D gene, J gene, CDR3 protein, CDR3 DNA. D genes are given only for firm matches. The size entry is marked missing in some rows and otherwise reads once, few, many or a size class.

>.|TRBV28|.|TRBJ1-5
CASIPTAPGGISEPQHF
TGTGCCAGCATCCCAACCGCCCCGGGAGGAATCAGTGAGCCCCAGCATTTT
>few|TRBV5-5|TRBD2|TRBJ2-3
CASSLDSGGGTDTQYF
TGTGCCAGCAGCTTGGATAGCGGGGGGGGCACAGATACGCAGTATTTT
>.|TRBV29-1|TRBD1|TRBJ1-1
CSVAPRDRAWDGSNTEAFF
TGCAGCGTGGCCCCCCGGGACAGGGCATGGGACGGCAGTAACACTGAAGCTTTCTTT
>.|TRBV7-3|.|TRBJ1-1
CASSLTGSENEAFF
TGTGCCAGCAGCTTAACCGGTAGCGAAAATGAAGCTTTCTTT
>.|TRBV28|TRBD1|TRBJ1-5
CASSLGARGFNQPQHF
TGTGCCAGCAGTTTAGGCGCCAGGGGGTTCAATCAGCCCCAGCATTTT
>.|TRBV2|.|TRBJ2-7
CACRRPLRDEQYF
TGTGCCTGCCGTCGACCCCTTCGGGACGAGCAGTACTTC
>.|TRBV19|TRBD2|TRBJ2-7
CASGGEANEQYF
TGTGCCAGCGGGGGGGAAGCTAACGAGCAGTACTTC
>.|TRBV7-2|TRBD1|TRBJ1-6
CASSPQTGRLVSPLHF
TGTGCCAGCAGCCCTCAGACAGGGCGTTTAGTTTCACCCCTCCACTTT
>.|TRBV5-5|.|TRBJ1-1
CASSLIMNTEAFF
TGTGCCAGCAGCCTGATTATGAACACTGAAGCTTTCTTT
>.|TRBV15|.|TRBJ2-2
CATRLDRNTGELFF
TGTGCCACCAGACTAGACAGAAACACCGGGGAGCTGTTTTTT
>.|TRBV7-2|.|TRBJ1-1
CASSFTWARITEAFF
TGTGCCAGCAGCTTTACGTGGGCGCGTATCACTGAAGCTTTCTTT
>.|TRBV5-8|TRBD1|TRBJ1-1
CASSTTGQGFTEAFF
TGTGCCAGCAGTACGACGGGACAGGGTTTCACTGAAGCTTTCTTT
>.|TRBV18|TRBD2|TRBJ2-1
CASSLLNGGDQNEQFF
TGTGCCAGCTCCCTTCTGAATGGGGGGGACCAGAATGAGCAGTTCTTC
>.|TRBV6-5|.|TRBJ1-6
CASSLRGSYNSPLHF
TGTGCCAGCAGTCTCAGGGGATCCTATAATTCACCCCTCCACTTT
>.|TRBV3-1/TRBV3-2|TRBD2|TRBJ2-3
CASSQGTSGLTDTQYF
TGTGCCAGCAGCCAGGGGACTAGCGGCCTCACAGATACGCAGTATTTT